This paragraph covers one TCR beta chain sequence. The method was immunoSEQ multiplex PCR; TCRdb's version includes in-frame clones alone and lacks a portion of them. The table shows over 200,000 clones, with approximately 83% occurring only once. This entry belongs to a study of blood T cell repertoires in COVID-19. J was trimmed by 2 bases and V by 0 bases; bases with no gene match: 12. The CDR3 runs 19 residues. CDR1 and CDR2 (germline): MGHRA, YSYEKL. The origin of this receptor is a woman aged 45-65 years who had recovered from COVID-19. Sequencing used PBMCs or T cells enriched from blood (not recorded which). The chain joins TRBV4-1 to TRBJ2-3; 9 bases align to TRBD2. The CDR3 nucleotides are TGCGCCAGCAGCCAAGATCTAAGGAGACTAGCGGTATTCACAGATACGCAGTATTTT. It yields the protein CASSQDLRRLAVFTDTQYF.